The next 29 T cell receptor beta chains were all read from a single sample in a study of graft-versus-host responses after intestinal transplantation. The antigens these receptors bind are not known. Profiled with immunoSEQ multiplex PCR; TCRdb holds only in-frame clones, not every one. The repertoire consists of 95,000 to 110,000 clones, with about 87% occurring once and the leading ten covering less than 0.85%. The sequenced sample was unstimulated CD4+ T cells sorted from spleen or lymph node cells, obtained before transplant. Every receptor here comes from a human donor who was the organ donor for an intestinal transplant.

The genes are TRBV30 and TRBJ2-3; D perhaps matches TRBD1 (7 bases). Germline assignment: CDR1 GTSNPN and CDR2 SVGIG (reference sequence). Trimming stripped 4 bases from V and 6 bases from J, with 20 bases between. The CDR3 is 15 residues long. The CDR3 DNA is TGTGCCTGGACCCGTTGGCAGGGGGGCCCGGATACGCAGTATTTT. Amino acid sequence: CAWTRWQGGPDTQYF.

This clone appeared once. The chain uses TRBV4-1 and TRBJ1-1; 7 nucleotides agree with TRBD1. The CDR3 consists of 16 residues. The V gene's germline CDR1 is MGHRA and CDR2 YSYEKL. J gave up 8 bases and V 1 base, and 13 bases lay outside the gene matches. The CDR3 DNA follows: TGCGCCAGCAGCCAAGCGCCGGACAGGCTTATTTACGAAGCTTTCTTT. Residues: CASSQAPDRLIYEAFF.

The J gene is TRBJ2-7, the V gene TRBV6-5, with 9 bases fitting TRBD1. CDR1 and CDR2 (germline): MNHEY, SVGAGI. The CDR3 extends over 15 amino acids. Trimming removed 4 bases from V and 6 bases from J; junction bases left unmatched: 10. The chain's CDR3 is CASSSDRGDFGEQYF. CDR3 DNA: TGTGCCAGCAGTTCGGACAGGGGTGATTTTGGCGAGCAGTACTTC.

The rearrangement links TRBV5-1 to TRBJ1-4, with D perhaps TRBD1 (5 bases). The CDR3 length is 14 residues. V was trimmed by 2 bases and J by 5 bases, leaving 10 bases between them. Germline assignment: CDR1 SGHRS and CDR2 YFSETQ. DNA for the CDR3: TGCGCCAGCAGCTTCCGGGACGTCAATGAAAAACTGTTTTTT. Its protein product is CASSFRDVNEKLFF.

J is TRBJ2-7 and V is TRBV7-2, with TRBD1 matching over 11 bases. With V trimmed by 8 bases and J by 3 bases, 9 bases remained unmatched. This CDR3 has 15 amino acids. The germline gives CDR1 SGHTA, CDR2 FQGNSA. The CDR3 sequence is CASSRRDRGYYEQYF. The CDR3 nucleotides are TGTGCCAGCTCCAGAAGGGACAGGGGGTACTACGAGCAGTACTTC.

The DNA of the CDR3 is TGTGCCAGCAGTTACTCGAGAGATTATGAGCAGTTCTTC. It is translated as CASSYSRDYEQFF. The rearrangement uses TRBV6-5 and TRBJ2-1, with D hard to call. Trimming removed 0 bases at V and 8 bases at J, with 8 bases between. CDR1 and CDR2 (germline): MNHEY, SVGAGI. The CDR3 is 13 residues long.

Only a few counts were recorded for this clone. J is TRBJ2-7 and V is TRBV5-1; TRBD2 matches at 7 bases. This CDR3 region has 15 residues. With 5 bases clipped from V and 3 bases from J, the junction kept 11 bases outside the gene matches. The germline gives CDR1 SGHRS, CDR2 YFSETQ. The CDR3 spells CASSLWSGGGYEQYF. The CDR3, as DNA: TGCGCCAGCAGTCTCTGGTCGGGAGGAGGCTACGAGCAGTACTTC.

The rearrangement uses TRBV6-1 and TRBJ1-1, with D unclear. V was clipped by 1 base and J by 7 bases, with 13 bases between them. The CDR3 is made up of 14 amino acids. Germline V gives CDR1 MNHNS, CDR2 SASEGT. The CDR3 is CASSEVVTGSEAFF. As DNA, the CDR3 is TGTGCCAGCAGTGAAGTCGTTACCGGGAGTGAAGCTTTCTTT.

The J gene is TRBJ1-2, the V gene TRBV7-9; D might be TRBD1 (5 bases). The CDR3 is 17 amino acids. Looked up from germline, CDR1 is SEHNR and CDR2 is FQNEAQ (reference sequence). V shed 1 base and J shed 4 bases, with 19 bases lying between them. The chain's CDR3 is CASSLGAGRGGSYGYTF. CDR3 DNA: TGTGCCAGCAGCTTAGGAGCAGGGCGGGGCGGGAGCTATGGCTACACCTTC.

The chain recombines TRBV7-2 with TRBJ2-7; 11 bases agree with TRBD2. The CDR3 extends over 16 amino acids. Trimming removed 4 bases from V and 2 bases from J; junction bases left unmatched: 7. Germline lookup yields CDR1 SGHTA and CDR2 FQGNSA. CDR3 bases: TGTGCCAGCAGCTGGAGCCTAGCGGGAGGTGCCTACGAGCAGTACTTC. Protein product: CASSWSLAGGAYEQYF.

CDR3 nucleotides: TGCGCCAGCAGCCAAGTTGCCGGCCTCATTCAGATGAACACCATATATTTT. Translation gives CASSQVAGLIQMNTIYF. The chain recombines TRBV4-1 with TRBJ1-3; no reliable D call. CDR3 length: 17 amino acids. CDR1 is MGHRA and CDR2 is YSYEKL in the germline V gene. V was cut by 1 base and J by 7 bases, with 20 bases left in between.

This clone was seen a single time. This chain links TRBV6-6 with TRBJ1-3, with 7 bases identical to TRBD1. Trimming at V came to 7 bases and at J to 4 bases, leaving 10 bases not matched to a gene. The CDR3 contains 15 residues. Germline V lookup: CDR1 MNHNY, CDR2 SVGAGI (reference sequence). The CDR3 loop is CASTDRAWLGNTIYF. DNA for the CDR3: TGTGCCAGCACCGACAGGGCTTGGCTCGGAAACACCATATATTTT.

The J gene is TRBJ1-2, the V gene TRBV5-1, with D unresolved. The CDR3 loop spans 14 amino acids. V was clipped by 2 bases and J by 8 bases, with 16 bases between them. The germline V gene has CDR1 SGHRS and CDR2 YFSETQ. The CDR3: CASSLTTDKGGYTF. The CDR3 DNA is TGCGCCAGCAGCTTAACTACAGATAAAGGAGGCTACACCTTC.

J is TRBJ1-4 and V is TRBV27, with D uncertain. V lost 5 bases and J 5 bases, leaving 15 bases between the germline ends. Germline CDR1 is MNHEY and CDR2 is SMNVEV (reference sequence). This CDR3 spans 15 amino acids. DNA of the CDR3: TGTGCCAGCAGTCCTACGAGGGCAGTAAATGAAAAACTGTTTTTT. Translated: CASSPTRAVNEKLFF.

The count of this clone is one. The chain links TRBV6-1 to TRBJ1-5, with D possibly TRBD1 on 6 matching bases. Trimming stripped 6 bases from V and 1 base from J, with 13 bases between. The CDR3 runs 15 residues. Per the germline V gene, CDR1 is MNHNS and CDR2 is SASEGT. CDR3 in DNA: TGTGCCAGCAGGGAGAGAGGGGGGAGCAATCAGCCCCAGCATTTT. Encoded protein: CASRERGGSNQPQHF.

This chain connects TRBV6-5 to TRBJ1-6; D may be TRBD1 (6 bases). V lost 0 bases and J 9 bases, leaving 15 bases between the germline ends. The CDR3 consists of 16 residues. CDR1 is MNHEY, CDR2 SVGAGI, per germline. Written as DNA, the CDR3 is TGTGCCAGCAGTTACTCCGGACAGACTTCAATTTCACCCCTCCACTTT. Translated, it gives CASSYSGQTSISPLHF.

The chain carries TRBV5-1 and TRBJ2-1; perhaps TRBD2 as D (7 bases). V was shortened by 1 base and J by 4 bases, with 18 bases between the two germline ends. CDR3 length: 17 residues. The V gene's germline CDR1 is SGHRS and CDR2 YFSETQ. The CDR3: CASSLYLGGGAYNEQFF. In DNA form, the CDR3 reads TGCGCCAGCAGCTTGTACCTAGGAGGGGGGGCGTACAATGAGCAGTTCTTC.

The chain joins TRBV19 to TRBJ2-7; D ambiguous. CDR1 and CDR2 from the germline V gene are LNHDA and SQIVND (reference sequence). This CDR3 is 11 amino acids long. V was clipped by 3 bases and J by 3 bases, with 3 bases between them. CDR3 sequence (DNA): TGTGCCAGTAGTATGGGCTACGAGCAGTACTTC. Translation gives CASSMGYEQYF.

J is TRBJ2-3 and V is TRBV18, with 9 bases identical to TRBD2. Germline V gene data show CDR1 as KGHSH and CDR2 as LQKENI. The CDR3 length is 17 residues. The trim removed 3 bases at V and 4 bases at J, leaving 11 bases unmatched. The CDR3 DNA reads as TGTGCCAGCTCACCCCAAAGGGTAGCGGGAGTTTCAGATACGCAGTATTTT. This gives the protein CASSPQRVAGVSDTQYF.

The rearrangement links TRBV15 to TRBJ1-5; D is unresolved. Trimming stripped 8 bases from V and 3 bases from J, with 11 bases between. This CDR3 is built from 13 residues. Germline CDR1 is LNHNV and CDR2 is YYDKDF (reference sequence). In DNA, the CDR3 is TGTGCCACCTCCCTGGATTTCAATCAGCCCCAGCATTTT. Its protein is CATSLDFNQPQHF.

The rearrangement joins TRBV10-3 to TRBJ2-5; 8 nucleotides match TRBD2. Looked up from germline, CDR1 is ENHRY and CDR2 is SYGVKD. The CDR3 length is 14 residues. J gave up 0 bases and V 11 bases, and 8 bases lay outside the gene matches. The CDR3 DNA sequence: TGTGCCTCCAGGGAAGCGGGAGACCAAGAGACCCAGTACTTC. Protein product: CASREAGDQETQYF.

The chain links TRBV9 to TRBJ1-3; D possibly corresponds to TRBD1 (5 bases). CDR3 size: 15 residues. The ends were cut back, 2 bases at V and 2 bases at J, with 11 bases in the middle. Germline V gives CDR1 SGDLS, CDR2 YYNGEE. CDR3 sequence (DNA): TGTGCCAGCAGCGTCGCCTTGGGGCCTGGAAACACCATATATTTT. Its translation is CASSVALGPGNTIYF.

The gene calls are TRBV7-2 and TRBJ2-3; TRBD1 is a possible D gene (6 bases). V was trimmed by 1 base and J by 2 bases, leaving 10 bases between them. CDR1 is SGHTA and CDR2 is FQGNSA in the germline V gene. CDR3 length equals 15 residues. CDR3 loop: CASSLGGPITDTQYF. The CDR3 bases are TGTGCCAGCAGCTTAGGGGGGCCAATCACAGATACGCAGTATTTT. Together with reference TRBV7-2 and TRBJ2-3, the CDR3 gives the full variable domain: GAGVSQSPSNKVTEKGKDVELRCDPISGHTALYWYRQSLGQGLEFLIYFQGNSAPDKSGLPSDRFSAERTGGSVSTLTIQRTQQEDSAVYLCASSLGGPITDTQYFGPGTRLTVL.

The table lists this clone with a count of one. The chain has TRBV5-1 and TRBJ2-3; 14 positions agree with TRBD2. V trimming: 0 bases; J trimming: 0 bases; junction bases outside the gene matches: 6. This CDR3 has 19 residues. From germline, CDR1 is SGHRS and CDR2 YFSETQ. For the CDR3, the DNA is TGCGCCAGCAGCTTGGGGTACGGGACTAGCGGGGGCAGCACAGATACGCAGTATTTT. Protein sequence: CASSLGYGTSGGSTDTQYF.

The DNA for the CDR3 is TGTGCCAGCAGCTTAAACCGCCCCGGGGAGCTGTTTTTT. This encodes CASSLNRPGELFF. The chain combines TRBV11-1 with TRBJ2-2, with unresolved D. Germline CDR1 is SGHAT and CDR2 is FQDESV (reference sequence). This CDR3 spans 13 amino acids. Trimming left V 2 bases short and J 6 bases short, with 7 bases between.

The CDR3 loop is CASSISGMRGQYF. The CDR3 bases are TGTGCCAGTAGTATAAGTGGGATGAGGGGCCAGTACTTC. This chain connects TRBV19 to TRBJ2-5; either TRBD1 or TRBD2 may fit D (5 bases each). V was cut by 2 bases and J by 10 bases, with 14 bases left in between. Per the germline V gene, CDR1 is LNHDA and CDR2 is SQIVND (reference sequence). The CDR3 is 13 amino acids.

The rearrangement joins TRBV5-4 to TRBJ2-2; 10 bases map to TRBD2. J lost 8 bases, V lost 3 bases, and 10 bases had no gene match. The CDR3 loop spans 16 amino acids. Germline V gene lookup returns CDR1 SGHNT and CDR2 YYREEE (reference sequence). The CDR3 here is CASSSHASGGTGELFF. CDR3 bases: TGTGCCAGCAGCTCCCACGCTAGCGGGGGCACTGGGGAGCTGTTTTTT.

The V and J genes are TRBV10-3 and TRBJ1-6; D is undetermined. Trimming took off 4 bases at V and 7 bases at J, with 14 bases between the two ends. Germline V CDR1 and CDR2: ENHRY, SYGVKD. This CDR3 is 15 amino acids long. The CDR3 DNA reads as TGTGCCATCAGTGTCTCAGGCAGAGAGAATTCACCCCTCCACTTT. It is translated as CAISVSGRENSPLHF.

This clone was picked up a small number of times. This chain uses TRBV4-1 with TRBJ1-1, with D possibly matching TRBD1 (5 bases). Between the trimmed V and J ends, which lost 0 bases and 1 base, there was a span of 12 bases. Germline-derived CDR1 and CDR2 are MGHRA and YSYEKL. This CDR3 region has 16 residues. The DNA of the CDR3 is TGCGCCAGCAGCCAAGATCTATACAGGCCGAACACTGAAGCTTTCTTT. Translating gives CASSQDLYRPNTEAFF.